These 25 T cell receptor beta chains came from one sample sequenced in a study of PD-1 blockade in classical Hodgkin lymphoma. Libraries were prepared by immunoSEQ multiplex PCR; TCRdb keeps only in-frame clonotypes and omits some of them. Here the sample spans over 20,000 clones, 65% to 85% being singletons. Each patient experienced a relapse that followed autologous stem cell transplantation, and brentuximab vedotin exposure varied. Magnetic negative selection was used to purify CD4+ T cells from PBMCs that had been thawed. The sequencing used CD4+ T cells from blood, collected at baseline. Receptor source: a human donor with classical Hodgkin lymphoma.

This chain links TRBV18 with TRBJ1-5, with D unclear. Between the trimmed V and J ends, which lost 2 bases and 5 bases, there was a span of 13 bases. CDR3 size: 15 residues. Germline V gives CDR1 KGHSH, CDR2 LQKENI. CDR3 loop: CASSPSYSLDQPQHF. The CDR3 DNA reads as TGTGCCAGCTCACCAAGTTACTCCCTCGATCAGCCCCAGCATTTT.

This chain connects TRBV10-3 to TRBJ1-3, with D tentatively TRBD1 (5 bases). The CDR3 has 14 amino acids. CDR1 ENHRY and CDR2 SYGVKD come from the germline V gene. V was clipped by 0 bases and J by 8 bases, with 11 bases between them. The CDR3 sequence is CAISESAGTHTIYF. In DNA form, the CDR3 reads TGTGCCATCAGTGAGTCAGCCGGGACGCACACCATATATTTT.

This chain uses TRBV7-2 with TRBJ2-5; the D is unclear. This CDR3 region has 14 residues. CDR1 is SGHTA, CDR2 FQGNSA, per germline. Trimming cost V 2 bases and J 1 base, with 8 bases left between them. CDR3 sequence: CASSLREFQETQYF. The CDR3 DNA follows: TGTGCCAGCAGCTTAAGAGAGTTCCAAGAGACCCAGTACTTC. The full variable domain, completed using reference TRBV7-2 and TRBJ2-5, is GAGVSQSPSNKVTEKGKDVELRCDPISGHTALYWYRQSLGQGLEFLIYFQGNSAPDKSGLPSDRFSAERTGGSVSTLTIQRTQQEDSAVYLCASSLREFQETQYFGPGTRLLVL.

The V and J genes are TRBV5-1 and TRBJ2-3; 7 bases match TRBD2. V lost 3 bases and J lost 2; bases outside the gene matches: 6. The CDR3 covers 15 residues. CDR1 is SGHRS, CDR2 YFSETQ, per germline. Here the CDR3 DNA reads TGCGCCAGCAGCTCCGGGGGGTCCTACACAGATACGCAGTATTTT. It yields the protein CASSSGGSYTDTQYF.

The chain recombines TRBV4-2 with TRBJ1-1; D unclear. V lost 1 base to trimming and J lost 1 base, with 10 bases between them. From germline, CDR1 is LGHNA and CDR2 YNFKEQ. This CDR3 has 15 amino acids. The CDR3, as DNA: TGTGCCAGCAGCCAAGGTAGCGGCCCGAACACTGAAGCTTTCTTT. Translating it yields CASSQGSGPNTEAFF.

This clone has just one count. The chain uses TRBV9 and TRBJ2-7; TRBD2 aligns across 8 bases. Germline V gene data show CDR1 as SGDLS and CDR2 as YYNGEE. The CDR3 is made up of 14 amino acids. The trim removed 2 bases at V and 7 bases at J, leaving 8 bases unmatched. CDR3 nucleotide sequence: TGTGCCAGCAGCGTCTTGGTCCGGGGGGGTGAGCAGTACTTC. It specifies CASSVLVRGGEQYF.

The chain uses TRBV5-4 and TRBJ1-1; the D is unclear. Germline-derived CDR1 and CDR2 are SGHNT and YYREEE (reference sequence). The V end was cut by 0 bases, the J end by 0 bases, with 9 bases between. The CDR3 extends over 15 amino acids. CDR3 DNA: TGTGCCAGCAGCTTGGAAAGGGCCCTGAACACTGAAGCTTTCTTT. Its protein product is CASSLERALNTEAFF.

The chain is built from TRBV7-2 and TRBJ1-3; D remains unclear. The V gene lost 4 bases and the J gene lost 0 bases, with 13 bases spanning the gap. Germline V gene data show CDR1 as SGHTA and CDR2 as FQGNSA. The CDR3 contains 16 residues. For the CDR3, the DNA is TGTGCCAGCAGCTCTTCCGGCGTTAACTCTGGAAACACCATATATTTT. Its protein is CASSSSGVNSGNTIYF.

The CDR3 loop is CAISESTRQETQYF. The CDR3 DNA reads TGTGCCATCAGTGAGTCAACTAGACAAGAGACCCAGTACTTC. The chain carries TRBV10-3 and TRBJ2-5; possible D gene TRBD2, 5 bases. V lost 0 bases to trimming and J lost 2 bases, with 7 bases between them. Germline V gene lookup returns CDR1 ENHRY and CDR2 SYGVKD. The CDR3 contains 14 residues.

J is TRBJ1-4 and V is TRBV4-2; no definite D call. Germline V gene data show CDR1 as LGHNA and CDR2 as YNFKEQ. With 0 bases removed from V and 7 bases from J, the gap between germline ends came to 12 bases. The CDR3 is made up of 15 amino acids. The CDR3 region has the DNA TGTGCCAGCAGCCAAGAATACCGGGTGGGTGAAAAACTGTTTTTT. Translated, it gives CASSQEYRVGEKLFF.

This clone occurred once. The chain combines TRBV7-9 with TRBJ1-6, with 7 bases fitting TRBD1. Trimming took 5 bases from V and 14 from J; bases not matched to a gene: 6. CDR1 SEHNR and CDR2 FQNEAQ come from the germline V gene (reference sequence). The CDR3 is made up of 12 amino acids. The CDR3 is CASSQGVMALHF. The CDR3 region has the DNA TGTGCCAGCAGCCAGGGGGTTATGGCCCTCCACTTT. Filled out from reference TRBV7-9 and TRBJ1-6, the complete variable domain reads DTGVSQNPRHKITKRGQNVTFRCDPISEHNRLYWYRQTLGQGPEFLTYFQNEAQLEKSRLLSDRFSAERPKGSFSTLEIQRTEQGDSAMYLCASSQGVMALHFGNGTRLTVT.

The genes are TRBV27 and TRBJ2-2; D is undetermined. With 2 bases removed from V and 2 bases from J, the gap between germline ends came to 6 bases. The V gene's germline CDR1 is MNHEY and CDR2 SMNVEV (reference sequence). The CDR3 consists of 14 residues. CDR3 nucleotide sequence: TGTGCCAGCAGTTTAAACAGAAACACCGGGGAGCTGTTTTTT. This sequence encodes CASSLNRNTGELFF.

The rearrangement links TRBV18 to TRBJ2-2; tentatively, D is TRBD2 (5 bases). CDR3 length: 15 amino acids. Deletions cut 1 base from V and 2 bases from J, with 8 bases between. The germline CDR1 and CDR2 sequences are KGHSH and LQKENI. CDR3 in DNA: TGTGCCAGCTCACCACTAGCGAGCAACACCGGGGAGCTGTTTTTT. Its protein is CASSPLASNTGELFF. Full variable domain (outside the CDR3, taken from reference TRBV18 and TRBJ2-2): NAGVMQNPRHLVRRRGQEARLRCSPMKGHSHVYWYRQLPEEGLKFMVYLQKENIIDESGMPKERFSAEFPKEGPSILRIQQVVRGDSAAYFCASSPLASNTGELFFGEGSRLTVL.

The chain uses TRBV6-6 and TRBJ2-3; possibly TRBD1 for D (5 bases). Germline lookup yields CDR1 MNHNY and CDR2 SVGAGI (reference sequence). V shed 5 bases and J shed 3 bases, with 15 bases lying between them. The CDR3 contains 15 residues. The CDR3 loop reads CASSPPQGPTDTQYF. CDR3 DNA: TGTGCCAGCAGTCCCCCCCAGGGTCCGACAGATACGCAGTATTTT.

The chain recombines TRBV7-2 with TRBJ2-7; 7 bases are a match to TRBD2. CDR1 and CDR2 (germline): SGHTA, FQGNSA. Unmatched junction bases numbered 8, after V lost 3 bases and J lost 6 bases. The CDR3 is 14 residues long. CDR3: CASSLVTSSIEQYF. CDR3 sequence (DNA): TGTGCCAGCAGCTTGGTGACTAGCAGCATCGAGCAGTACTTC.

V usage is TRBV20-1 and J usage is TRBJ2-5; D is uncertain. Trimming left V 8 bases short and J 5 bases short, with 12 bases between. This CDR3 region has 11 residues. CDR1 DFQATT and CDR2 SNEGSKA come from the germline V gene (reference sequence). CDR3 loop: CSPQSRETQYF. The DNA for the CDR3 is TGCAGTCCTCAGTCGAGGGAGACCCAGTACTTC.

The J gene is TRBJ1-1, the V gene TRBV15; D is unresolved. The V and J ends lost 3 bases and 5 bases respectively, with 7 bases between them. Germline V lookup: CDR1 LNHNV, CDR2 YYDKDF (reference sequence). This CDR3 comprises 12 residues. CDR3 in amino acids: CATSREMTEAFF. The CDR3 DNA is TGTGCCACCAGCAGGGAAATGACTGAAGCTTTCTTT.

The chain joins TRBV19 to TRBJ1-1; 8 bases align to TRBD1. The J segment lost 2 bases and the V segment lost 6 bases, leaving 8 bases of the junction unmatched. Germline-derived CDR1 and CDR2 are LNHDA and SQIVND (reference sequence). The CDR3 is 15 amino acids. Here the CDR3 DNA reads TGTGCCAGTAGCCCCCGGGACAGGACAAACACTGAAGCTTTCTTT. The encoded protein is CASSPRDRTNTEAFF.

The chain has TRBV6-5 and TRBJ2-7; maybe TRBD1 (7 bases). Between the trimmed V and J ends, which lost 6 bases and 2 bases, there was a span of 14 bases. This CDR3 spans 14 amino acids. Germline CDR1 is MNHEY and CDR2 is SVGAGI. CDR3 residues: CASSPGGTAYEQYF. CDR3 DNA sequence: TGTGCCAGCAGCCCCGGAGGGACAGCCTACGAGCAGTACTTC.

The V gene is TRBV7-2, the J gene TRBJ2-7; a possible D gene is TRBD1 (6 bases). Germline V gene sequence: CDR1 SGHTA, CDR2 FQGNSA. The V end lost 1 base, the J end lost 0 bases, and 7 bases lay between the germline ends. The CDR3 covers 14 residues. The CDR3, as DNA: TGTGCCAGCAGCTTAGGGGACATCTCCTACGAGCAGTACTTC. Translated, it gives CASSLGDISYEQYF.

In nucleotides, the CDR3 is TGCGCCAGCAGCGTGGGACAGAGCAATCAGCCCCAGCATTTT. Translated, it gives CASSVGQSNQPQHF. The chain couples TRBV5-1 to TRBJ1-5; TRBD1 aligns across 7 bases. The CDR3 has 14 amino acids. V shed 4 bases and J 1 base; nucleotides not matched to a gene: 2. CDR1 and CDR2 from the germline V gene are SGHRS and YFSETQ.

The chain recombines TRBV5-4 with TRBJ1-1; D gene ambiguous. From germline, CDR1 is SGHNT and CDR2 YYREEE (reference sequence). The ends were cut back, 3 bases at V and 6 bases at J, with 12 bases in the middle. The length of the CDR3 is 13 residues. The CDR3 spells CASSSQAGAEAFF. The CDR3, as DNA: TGTGCCAGCAGCTCCCAGGCCGGGGCTGAAGCTTTCTTT.

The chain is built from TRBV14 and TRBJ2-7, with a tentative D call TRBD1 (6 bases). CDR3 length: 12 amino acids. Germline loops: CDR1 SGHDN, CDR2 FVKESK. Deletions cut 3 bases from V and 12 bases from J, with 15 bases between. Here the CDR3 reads CASSQTSTGLYF. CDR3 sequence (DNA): TGTGCCAGCAGCCAGACGAGTACAGGGTTGTACTTC.

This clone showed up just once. CDR3 sequence (DNA): TGTGCCAGCAGTCAAACCTACTATGGCTACACCTTC. This gives the protein CASSQTYYGYTF. The V gene is TRBV6-5, the J gene TRBJ1-2; D ambiguous. V gave up 5 bases and J gave up 3 bases, with 7 bases separating them. The length of the CDR3 is 12 residues. Germline CDR1 is MNHEY and CDR2 is SVGAGI.

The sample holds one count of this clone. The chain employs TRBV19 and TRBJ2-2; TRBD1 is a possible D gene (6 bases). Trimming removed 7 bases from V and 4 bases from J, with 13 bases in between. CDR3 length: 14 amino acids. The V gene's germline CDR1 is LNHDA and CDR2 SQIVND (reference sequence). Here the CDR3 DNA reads TGTGCCAGTACCGGACAGACCGTCACCGGGGAGCTGTTTTTT. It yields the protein CASTGQTVTGELFF.